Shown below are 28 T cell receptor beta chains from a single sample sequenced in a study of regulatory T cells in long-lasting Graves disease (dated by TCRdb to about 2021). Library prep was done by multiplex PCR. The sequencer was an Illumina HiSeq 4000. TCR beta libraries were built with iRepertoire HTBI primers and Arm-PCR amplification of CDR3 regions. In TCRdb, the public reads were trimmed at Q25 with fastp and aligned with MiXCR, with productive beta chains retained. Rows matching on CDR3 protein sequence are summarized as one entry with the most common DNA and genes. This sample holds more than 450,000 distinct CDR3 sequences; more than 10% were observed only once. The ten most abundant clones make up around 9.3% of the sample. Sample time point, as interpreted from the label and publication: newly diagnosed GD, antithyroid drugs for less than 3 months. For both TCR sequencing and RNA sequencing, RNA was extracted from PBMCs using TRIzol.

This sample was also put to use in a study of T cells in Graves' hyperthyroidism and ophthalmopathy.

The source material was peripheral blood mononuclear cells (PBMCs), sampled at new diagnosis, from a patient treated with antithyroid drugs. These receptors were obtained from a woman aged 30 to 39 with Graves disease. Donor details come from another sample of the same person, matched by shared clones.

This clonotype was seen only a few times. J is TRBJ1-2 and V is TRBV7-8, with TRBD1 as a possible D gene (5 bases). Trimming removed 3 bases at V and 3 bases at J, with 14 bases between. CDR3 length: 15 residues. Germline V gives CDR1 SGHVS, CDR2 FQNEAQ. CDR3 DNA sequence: TGTGCCAGCAGCTTTACGGCTGGGGGGGACTATGGCTACACCTTC. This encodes CASSFTAGGDYGYTF.

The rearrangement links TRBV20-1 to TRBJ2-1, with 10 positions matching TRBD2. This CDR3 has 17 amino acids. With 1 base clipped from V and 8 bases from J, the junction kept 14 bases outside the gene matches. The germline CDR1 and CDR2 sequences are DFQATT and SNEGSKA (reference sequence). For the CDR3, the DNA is TGCAGTGCTAGAGCCTACGGGCTAGCGGGAGACCGATATGAGCAGTTCTTC. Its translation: CSARAYGLAGDRYEQFF.

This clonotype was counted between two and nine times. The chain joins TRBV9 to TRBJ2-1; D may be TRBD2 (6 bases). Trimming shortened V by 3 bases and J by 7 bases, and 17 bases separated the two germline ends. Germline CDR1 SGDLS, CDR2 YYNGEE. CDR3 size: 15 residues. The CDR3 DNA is TGTGCCAGCAGCGCGGGGACTCCCCTGGCGAATGAGCAGTTCTTC. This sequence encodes CASSAGTPLANEQFF.

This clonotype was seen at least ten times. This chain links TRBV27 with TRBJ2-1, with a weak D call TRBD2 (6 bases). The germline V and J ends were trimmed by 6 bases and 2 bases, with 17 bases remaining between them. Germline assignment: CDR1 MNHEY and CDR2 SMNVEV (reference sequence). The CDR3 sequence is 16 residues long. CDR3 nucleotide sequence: TGTGCCAGCAGCACCCGAGGAGGCGGGACCTACAATGAGCAGTTCTTC. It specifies CASSTRGGGTYNEQFF.

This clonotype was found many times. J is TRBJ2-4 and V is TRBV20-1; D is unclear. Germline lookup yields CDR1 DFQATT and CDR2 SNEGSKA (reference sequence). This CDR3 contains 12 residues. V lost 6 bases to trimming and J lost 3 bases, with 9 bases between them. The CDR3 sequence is CSAARDKNIQYF. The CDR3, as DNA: TGCAGTGCCGCTAGGGACAAAAACATTCAGTACTTC.

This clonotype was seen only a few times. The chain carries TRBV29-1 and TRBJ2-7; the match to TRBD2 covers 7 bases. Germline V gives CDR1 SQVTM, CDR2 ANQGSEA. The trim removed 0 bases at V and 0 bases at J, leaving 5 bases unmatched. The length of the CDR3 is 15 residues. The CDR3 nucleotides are TGCAGCGTTGAAGATCTGGCTAGCGGCTCCTACGAGCAGTACTTC. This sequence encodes CSVEDLASGSYEQYF.

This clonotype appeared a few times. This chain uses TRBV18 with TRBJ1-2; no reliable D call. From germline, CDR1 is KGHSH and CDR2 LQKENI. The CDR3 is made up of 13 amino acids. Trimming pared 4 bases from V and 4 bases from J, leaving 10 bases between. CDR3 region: CASSQRILYGYTF. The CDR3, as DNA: TGTGCCAGCTCACAAAGAATTCTCTATGGCTACACCTTC.

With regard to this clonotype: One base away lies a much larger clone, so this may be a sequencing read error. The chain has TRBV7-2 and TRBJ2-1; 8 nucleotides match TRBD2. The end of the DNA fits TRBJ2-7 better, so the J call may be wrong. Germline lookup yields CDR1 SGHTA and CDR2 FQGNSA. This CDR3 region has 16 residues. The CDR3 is CASSSRPGLEYNEQYF. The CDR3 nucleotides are TGTGCCAGCAGCTCGCGACCGGGACTAGAATACAATGAGCAGTACTTC.

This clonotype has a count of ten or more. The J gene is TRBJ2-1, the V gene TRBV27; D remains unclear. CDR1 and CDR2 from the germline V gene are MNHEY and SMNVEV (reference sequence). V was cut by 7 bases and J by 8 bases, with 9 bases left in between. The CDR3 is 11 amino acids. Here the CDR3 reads CASTNGYEQFF. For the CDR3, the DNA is TGTGCCAGCACCAACGGTTATGAGCAGTTCTTC.

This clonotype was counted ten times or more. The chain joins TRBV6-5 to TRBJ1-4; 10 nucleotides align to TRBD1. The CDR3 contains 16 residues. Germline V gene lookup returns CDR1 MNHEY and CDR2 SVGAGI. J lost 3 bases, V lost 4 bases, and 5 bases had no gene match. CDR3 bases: TGTGCCAGCAGTTCCGGGACAGGGGTAGCTAATGAAAAACTGTTTTTT. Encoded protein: CASSSGTGVANEKLFF.

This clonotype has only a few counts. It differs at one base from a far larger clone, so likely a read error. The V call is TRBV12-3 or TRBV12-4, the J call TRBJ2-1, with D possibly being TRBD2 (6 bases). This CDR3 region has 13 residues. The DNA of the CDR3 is TGTGCCAGCAGTTTGGGACTCTACAATGAGCAGCTCTTC. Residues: CASSLGLYNEQLF.

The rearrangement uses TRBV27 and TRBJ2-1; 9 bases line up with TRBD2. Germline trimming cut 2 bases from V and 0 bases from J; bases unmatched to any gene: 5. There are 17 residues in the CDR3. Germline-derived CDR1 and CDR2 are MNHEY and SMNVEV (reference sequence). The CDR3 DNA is TGTGCCAGCAGTTTAGGACTAGCGACCCCCTCCTACAATGAGCAGTTCTTC. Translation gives CASSLGLATPSYNEQFF.

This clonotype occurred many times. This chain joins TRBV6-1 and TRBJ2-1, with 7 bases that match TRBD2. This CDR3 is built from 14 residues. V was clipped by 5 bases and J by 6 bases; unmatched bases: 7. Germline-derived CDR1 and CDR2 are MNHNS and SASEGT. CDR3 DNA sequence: TGTGCCAGCAGTAATCCCGGGACTATCAATGAGCAGTTCTTC. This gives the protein CASSNPGTINEQFF.

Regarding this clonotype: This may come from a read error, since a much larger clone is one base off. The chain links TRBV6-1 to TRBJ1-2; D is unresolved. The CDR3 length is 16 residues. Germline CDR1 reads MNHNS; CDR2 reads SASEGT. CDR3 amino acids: CASSEAVYVANYGCTF. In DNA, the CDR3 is TGTGCCAGCAGTGAAGCGGTATATGTAGCTAACTATGGCTGCACCTTC.

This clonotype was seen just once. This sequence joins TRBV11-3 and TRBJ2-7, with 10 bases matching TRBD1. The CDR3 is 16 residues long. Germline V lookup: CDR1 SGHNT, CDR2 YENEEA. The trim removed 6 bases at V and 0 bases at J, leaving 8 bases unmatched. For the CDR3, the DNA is TGTGCCAGCAGACCCCGGGACAGGGGAAGCTCCTACGAGCAGTACTTC. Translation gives CASRPRDRGSSYEQYF.

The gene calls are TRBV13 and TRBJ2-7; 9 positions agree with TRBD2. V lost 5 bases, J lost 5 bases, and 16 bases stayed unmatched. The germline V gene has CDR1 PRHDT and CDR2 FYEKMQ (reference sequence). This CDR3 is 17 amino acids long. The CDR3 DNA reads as TGTGCCAGCAGCCGCCCCCGGGCGCTAGCGGGATTGGACGAGCAGTACTTC. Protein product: CASSRPRALAGLDEQYF.

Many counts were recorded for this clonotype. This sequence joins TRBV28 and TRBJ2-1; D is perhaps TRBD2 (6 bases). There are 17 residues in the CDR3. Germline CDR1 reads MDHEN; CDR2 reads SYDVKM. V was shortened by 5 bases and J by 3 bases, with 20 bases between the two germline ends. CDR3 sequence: CASSTTRLGGLYNEQFF. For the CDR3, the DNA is TGTGCCAGCAGTACCACAAGACTGGGGGGACTCTACAATGAGCAGTTCTTC.

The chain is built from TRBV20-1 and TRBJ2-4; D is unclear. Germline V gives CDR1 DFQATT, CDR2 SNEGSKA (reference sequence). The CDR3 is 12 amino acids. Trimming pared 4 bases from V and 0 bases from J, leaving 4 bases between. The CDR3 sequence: CSANIAKNIQYF. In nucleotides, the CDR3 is TGCAGTGCTAACATAGCCAAAAACATTCAGTACTTC.

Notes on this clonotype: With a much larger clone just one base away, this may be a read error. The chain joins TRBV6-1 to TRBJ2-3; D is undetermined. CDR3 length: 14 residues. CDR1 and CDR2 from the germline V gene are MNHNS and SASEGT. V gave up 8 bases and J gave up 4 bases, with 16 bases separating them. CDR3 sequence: CASGSQFGADTQYF. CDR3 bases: TGTGCCAGCGGATCTCAATTTGGGGCAGATACGCAGTATTTT.

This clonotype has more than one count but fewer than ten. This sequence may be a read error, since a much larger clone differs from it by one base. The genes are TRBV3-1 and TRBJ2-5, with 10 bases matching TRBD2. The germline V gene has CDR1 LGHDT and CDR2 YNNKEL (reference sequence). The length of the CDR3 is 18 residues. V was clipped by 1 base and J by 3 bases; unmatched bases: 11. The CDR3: CASSQGYGVAGGEETQYF. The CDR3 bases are TGTGCCAGCAGCCAAGGTTACGGGGTAGCGGGAGGCGAAGAGACCCAGTACTTC.

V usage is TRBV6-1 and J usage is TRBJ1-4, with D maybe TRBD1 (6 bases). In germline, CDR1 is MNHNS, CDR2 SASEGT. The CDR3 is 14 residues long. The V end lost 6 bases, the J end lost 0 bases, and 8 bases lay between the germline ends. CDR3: CASRTGATNEKLFF. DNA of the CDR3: TGTGCCAGCAGGACAGGTGCAACTAATGAAAAACTGTTTTTT.

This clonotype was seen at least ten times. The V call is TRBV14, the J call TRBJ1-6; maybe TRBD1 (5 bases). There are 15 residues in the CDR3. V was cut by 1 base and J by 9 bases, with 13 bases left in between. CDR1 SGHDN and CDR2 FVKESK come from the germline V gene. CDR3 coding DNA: TGTGCCAGCAGCCAAGTTGGGGGAGGGGCTTCACCCCTCCACTTT. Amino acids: CASSQVGGGASPLHF.

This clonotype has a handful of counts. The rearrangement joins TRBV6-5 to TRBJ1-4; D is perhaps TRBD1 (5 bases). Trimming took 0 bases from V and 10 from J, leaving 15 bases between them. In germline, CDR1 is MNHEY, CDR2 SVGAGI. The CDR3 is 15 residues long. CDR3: CASSYSEGRGVKLFF. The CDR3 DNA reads TGTGCCAGCAGTTACTCGGAGGGTCGGGGGGTAAAACTGTTTTTT.

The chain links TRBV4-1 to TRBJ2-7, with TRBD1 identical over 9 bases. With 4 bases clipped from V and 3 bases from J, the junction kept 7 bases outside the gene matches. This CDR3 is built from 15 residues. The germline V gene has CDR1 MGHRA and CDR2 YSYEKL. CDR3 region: CASSLSEGQGYEQYF. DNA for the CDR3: TGCGCCAGCAGCCTCTCCGAGGGACAGGGCTACGAGCAGTACTTC.

The CDR3 DNA follows: TGTGCCAGCAGTTTAAAGGGACAGGGGGCTAGCTACGAGCAGTACTTC. Translated: CASSLKGQGASYEQYF. The chain links TRBV27 to TRBJ2-7; 12 nucleotides match TRBD1. The CDR3 consists of 16 residues. Germline V gives CDR1 MNHEY, CDR2 SMNVEV (reference sequence). V was clipped by 2 bases and J by 3 bases; unmatched bases: 5.

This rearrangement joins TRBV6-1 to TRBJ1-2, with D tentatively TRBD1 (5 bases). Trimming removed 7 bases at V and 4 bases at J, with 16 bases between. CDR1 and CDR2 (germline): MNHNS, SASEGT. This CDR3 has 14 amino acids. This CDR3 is CASTPVRGAYGYTF. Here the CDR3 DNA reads TGTGCCAGCACCCCCGTTAGGGGCGCCTATGGCTACACCTTC.

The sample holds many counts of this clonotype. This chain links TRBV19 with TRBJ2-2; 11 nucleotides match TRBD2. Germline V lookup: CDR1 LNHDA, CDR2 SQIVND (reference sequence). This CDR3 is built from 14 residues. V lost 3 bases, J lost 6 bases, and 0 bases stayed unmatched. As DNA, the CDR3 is TGTGCCAGTAGTATGGGACTAGCGGCCGGGGAGCTGTTTTTT. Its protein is CASSMGLAAGELFF.

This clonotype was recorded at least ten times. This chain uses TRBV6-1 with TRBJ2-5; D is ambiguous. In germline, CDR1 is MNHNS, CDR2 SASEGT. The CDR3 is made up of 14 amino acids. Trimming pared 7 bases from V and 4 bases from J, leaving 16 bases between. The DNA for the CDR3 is TGTGCCAGCAAGGGCGCCCCGGCGTCAGAGACCCAGTACTTC. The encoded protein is CASKGAPASETQYF.